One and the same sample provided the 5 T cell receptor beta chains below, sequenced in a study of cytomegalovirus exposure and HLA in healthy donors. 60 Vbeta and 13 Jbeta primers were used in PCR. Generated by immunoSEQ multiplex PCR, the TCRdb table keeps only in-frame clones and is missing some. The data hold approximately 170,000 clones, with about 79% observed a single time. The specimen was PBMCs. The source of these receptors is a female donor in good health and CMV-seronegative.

Here the CDR3 reads CAISGQGGGPMNTEAFF. The CDR3, as DNA: TGTGCCATCAGTGGACAAGGGGGGGGGCCCATGAACACTGAAGCTTTCTTT. The rearrangement uses TRBV10-3 and TRBJ1-1; tentatively, D is TRBD1 (6 bases). The CDR3 is 17 residues long. Germline V gene sequence: CDR1 ENHRY, CDR2 SYGVKD. Trimming pared 4 bases from V and 0 bases from J, leaving 18 bases between.

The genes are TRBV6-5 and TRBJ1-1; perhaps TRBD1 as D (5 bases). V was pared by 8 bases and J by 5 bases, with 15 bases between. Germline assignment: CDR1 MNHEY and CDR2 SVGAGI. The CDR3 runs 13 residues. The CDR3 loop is CASGRGGGTEAFF. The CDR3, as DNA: TGTGCCAGCGGACGGGGCGGGGGTACTGAAGCTTTCTTT.

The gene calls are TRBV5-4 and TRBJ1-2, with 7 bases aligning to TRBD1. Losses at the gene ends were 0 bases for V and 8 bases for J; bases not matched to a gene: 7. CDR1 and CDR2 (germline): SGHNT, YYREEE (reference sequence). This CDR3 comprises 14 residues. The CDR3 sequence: CASSLAGTVTGYTF. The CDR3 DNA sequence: TGTGCCAGCAGCTTGGCCGGGACAGTAACCGGCTACACCTTC.

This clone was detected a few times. This CDR3 is CASSSTGFGMREQFF. CDR3 DNA: TGTGCCAGCAGCTCGACAGGGTTCGGCATGCGTGAGCAGTTCTTC. The chain links TRBV7-2 to TRBJ2-1, with 7 bases aligning to TRBD1. The J segment lost 9 bases and the V segment lost 4 bases, leaving 12 bases of the junction unmatched. Germline V CDR1 and CDR2: SGHTA, FQGNSA. The CDR3 totals 15 residues.

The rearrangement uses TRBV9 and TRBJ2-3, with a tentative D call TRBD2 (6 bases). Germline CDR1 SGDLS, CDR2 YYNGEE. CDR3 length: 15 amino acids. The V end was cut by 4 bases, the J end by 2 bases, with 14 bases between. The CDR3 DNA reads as TGTGCCAGCAGCACCAAAGGAGGGTCCACAGATACGCAGTATTTT. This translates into CASSTKGGSTDTQYF.